This section outlines one T cell receptor (beta chain) sequence together with its context. The sample is drawn from a study of OX40 agonist ivuxolimab in advanced cancers. Using immunoSEQ multiplex PCR, the repertoire was profiled, and TCRdb retains in-frame clones only, with some absent. The table shows some 95,000 clones, with roughly 85% occurring only once. V gave up 5 bases and J gave up 7 bases, with 14 bases separating them. Germline loops: CDR1 LNHDA, CDR2 SQIVND (reference sequence). The CDR3 runs 13 residues. This TCR derives from an adult with an advanced solid tumor such as melanoma, head and neck, liver or kidney cancer. Sequencing was performed on CD4+ or CD8+ T cells sorted from blood, taken in a trial of the OX40 agonist ivuxolimab. This sequence joins TRBV19 and TRBJ1-2; the D gene is possibly TRBD1 (6 bases). The CDR3 DNA sequence: TGTGCCAGTAGTTTGACAGGAGAAAGTGGCTACACCTTC. Protein: CASSLTGESGYTF.